A selection of T cell receptor beta chains follows, all from one sample in a study of CD8 T cells in ankylosing spondylitis. MiXCR, applied by TCRdb to the 5' RACE reads, yields one record per CDR3 protein. Found here are under 300,000 distinct CDR3 sequences, about 20% of them singletons; the top ten hold over 25%. The sequenced sample consisted of blood, either unsorted or a sorted T cell fraction (not recorded which). Receptors were obtained from a male donor with ankylosing spondylitis or in good health (not recorded which). The CDR3 runs from the conserved cysteine through the conserved F or W. Fields, in order: V gene, J gene, CDR3 length, D gene, clone size, CDR3 DNA, CDR3 protein. D genes are given only for firm matches. Only part of the rows carry a size: once, few, many, or a class if the clone is expanded.

V: TRBV7-3
J: TRBJ2-1
length: 15
D: -
size: -
DNA: TGTGCCAGCAGCTACGACTGGAGCTCCTACAATGAGCAGTTCTTC
CDR3: CASSYDWSSYNEQFF

V: TRBV7-9
J: TRBJ1-4
length: 16
D: -
size: few
DNA: TGTGCCAGCAGCTTAGTTGGGGGGTCGACTAATGAAAAACTGTTTTTT
CDR3: CASSLVGGSTNEKLFF

V: TRBV27
J: TRBJ2-7
length: 16
D: TRBD2
size: -
DNA: TGTGCCAGCAGTTTAGGCGGGGGGGGCGCATCCTACGAGCAGTACTTC
CDR3: CASSLGGGGASYEQYF

V: TRBV6-2/TRBV6-3
J: TRBJ2-1
length: 14
D: TRBD2
size: -
DNA: TGTGCCAGCAGTTACGGACTAGCGGGAGCTGAGCAGTTCTTC
CDR3: CASSYGLAGAEQFF

V: TRBV20-1
J: TRBJ1-1
length: 15
D: -
size: -
DNA: TGCAGTGCTAGAGGCCTATATCGGGAGAACACTGAAGCTTTCTTT
CDR3: CSARGLYRENTEAFF

V: TRBV6-2/TRBV6-3
J: TRBJ2-1
length: 18
D: TRBD2
size: -
DNA: TGTGCCAGCAGTTACTCGGCTAGCGGATTGCTCTCCTACAATGAGCAGTTCTTC
CDR3: CASSYSASGLLSYNEQFF

V: TRBV4-3
J: TRBJ2-3
length: 16
D: TRBD2
size: many
DNA: TGCGCCAGCAGCCAAGATCGAGCGGGACCAACAGATACGCAGTATTTT
CDR3: CASSQDRAGPTDTQYF

V: TRBV5-6
J: TRBJ2-6
length: 17
D: -
size: -
DNA: TGTGCCAGCAGCTTGGGACTCCAGAGCTCTGGGGCCAACGTCCTGACTTTC
CDR3: CASSLGLQSSGANVLTF

V: TRBV5-1
J: TRBJ2-5
length: 14
D: TRBD1
size: many
DNA: TGCGCCAGCTTCGAAGGGACAGTTTTGGAGACCCAGTACTTC
CDR3: CASFEGTVLETQYF

V: TRBV7-9
J: TRBJ1-2
length: 14
D: -
size: -
DNA: TGTGCCAGCAGCTTTTCCCAGGGGCGGGATGGCTACACCTTC
CDR3: CASSFSQGRDGYTF

V: TRBV12-3/TRBV12-4
J: TRBJ2-3
length: 15
D: TRBD2
size: -
DNA: TGTGCCAGCAGCTTACTAGCGTACAACACAGATACGCAGTATTTT
CDR3: CASSLLAYNTDTQYF

V: TRBV6-1
J: TRBJ2-2
length: 17
D: -
size: many
DNA: TGTGCCAGCTTGGTCCCTAAACTAGAACCCGGGCCCGGGGAGCTGTTTTTT
CDR3: CASLVPKLEPGPGELFF

V: TRBV12-3/TRBV12-4
J: TRBJ2-1
length: 15
D: -
size: -
DNA: TGTGCCAGCAGCATGGGGGTGGGCTCCTACAATGAGCAGTTCTTC
CDR3: CASSMGVGSYNEQFF

V: TRBV7-3
J: TRBJ1-4
length: 15
D: -
size: -
DNA: TGTGCCAGCAGCTTAGGAGGGGACCCAAATGAAAAACTGTTTTTT
CDR3: CASSLGGDPNEKLFF

V: TRBV7-7
J: TRBJ2-1
length: 14
D: -
size: -
DNA: TGTGCTAGCAGCCATCGAGGGGGAGTCAATGAGCAGTTCTTC
CDR3: CASSHRGGVNEQFF

V: TRBV6-5
J: TRBJ1-4
length: 13
D: -
size: few
DNA: TGTGCCAGCAGTTTCGGGTCTAATGAAAAACTGTTTTTT
CDR3: CASSFGSNEKLFF

V: TRBV7-3
J: TRBJ1-1
length: 13
D: -
size: -
DNA: TGTGCCAGCAGGGAACAGGGTAACACTGAAGCTTTCTTT
CDR3: CASREQGNTEAFF

V: TRBV4-2
J: TRBJ2-2
length: 16
D: TRBD2
size: few
DNA: TGTGCCAGCAGCGAAAGGACTAGCGGGAGCGGCGGGGAGCTGTTTTTT
CDR3: CASSERTSGSGGELFF

V: TRBV2
J: TRBJ2-7
length: 10
D: -
size: -
DNA: TGTGCCAGCAACCGTCACGAGCAGTACTTC
CDR3: CASNRHEQYF

V: TRBV27
J: TRBJ2-1
length: 16
D: -
size: few
DNA: TGTGCCAGCAGCTTCAGCCAGGTGATGGCCTACAATGAGCAGTTCTTC
CDR3: CASSFSQVMAYNEQFF

V: TRBV18
J: TRBJ1-5
length: 14
D: -
size: few
DNA: TGTGCCAGCTCACCAGGAAATAGCAATCAGCCCCAGCATTTT
CDR3: CASSPGNSNQPQHF

V: TRBV9
J: TRBJ2-2
length: 13
D: -
size: -
DNA: TGTGCCACCACGCTCGATGGCACCGGGGAGCTGTTTTTT
CDR3: CATTLDGTGELFF

V: TRBV12-5
J: TRBJ2-7
length: 14
D: -
size: -
DNA: TGTGCTAGTGGTTACGGGGCGAGAACCTACGAGCAGTACTTC
CDR3: CASGYGARTYEQYF

V: TRBV9
J: TRBJ2-5
length: 15
D: TRBD2
size: -
DNA: TGTGCCAGCAGCCCGAGCGGGAGGCGTGGGGAGACCCAGTACTTC
CDR3: CASSPSGRRGETQYF

V: TRBV7-2
J: TRBJ2-1
length: 16
D: -
size: -
DNA: TGTGCCAGCAGCTTACTGCCGGGAGAAAATGGCAATGAGCAGTTCTTC
CDR3: CASSLLPGENGNEQFF

V: TRBV7-2
J: TRBJ2-3
length: 15
D: TRBD1
size: many
DNA: TGTGCCAGCAGCCCGACAGGGTCGAGCACAGATACGCAGTATTTT
CDR3: CASSPTGSSTDTQYF

V: TRBV10-3
J: TRBJ2-1
length: 14
D: TRBD2
size: -
DNA: TGTGCCATTACTAGCGAAAGCTCCTACAATGAGCAGTTCTTC
CDR3: CAITSESSYNEQFF

V: TRBV7-9
J: TRBJ2-6
length: 14
D: -
size: few
DNA: TGTGCCAGCAGCGTAGGACCTGGGGCCAACGTCCTGACTTTC
CDR3: CASSVGPGANVLTF

V: TRBV4-1
J: TRBJ2-1
length: 20
D: TRBD1
size: -
DNA: TGCGCCAGCAGCCATCCAAAATATGAAACCGGGACAGGGGACGACAATGAGCAGTTCTTC
CDR3: CASSHPKYETGTGDDNEQFF

V: TRBV11-2
J: TRBJ1-1
length: 18
D: -
size: many
DNA: TGTGCCAGCGCCGACGGTCACATTCCATCAAGGGTTACAACTGAAGCTTTCTTT
CDR3: CASADGHIPSRVTTEAFF

V: TRBV12-3/TRBV12-4
J: TRBJ2-3
length: 16
D: TRBD1
size: -
DNA: TGTGCCAGCAGTAGTTCAGGGGGCGCCGAGACAGATACGCAGTATTTT
CDR3: CASSSSGGAETDTQYF

V: TRBV6-2/TRBV6-3
J: TRBJ2-4
length: 13
D: -
size: few
DNA: TGTGCCAGCAGTCCCCACTCCAGAAACATTCAGTACTTC
CDR3: CASSPHSRNIQYF

V: TRBV5-6
J: TRBJ2-1
length: 15
D: TRBD1
size: few
DNA: TGTGCCAGCAGCAACAGGGGGCATGGGTACAATGAGCAGTTCTTC
CDR3: CASSNRGHGYNEQFF

V: TRBV3-1
J: TRBJ2-1
length: 15
D: TRBD2
size: -
DNA: TGTGCCAGCAGCCAAGGCGGGGGGTGGGAGAATGAGCAGTTCTTC
CDR3: CASSQGGGWENEQFF

V: TRBV5-5
J: TRBJ2-7
length: 17
D: -
size: few
DNA: TGTGCCAGCAGCTTGGAGGATTTAGGACGTTTTTCCTACGAGCAGTACTTC
CDR3: CASSLEDLGRFSYEQYF

V: TRBV4-3
J: TRBJ2-6
length: 19
D: -
size: few
DNA: TGCGCCAGCAGCCAAGATATCGACAGCTTTGACTCTGGGGCCAACGTCCTGACTTTC
CDR3: CASSQDIDSFDSGANVLTF

V: TRBV5-6
J: TRBJ2-1
length: 17
D: TRBD2
size: -
DNA: TGTGCCAGCAGCTTGGTAGCGGGAGGGCCCCGGGCGAATGAGCAGTTCTTC
CDR3: CASSLVAGGPRANEQFF

V: TRBV6-5
J: TRBJ1-2
length: 12
D: -
size: -
DNA: TGTGCCAGCAGTCCCGGGGGACTTGGCTACACCTTC
CDR3: CASSPGGLGYTF

V: TRBV3-1
J: TRBJ1-4
length: 15
D: -
size: -
DNA: TGTGCCAGCAGCCCCTCACTCAGGGCGGCTGAAAAACTGTTTTTT
CDR3: CASSPSLRAAEKLFF

V: TRBV20-1
J: TRBJ1-5
length: 14
D: -
size: few
DNA: TGCAGTGCCCCTCCGGCCCCGAAGGATCAGCCCCAGCATTTT
CDR3: CSAPPAPKDQPQHF

V: TRBV29-1
J: TRBJ2-2
length: 14
D: -
size: -
DNA: TGCAGCGTTGAAGATCAGGGCAAAAACGGGGAGCTGTTTTTT
CDR3: CSVEDQGKNGELFF

V: TRBV10-2
J: TRBJ2-1
length: 14
D: TRBD2
size: once
DNA: TGCGCCAGCAGTCCAGCGGGAGTGAGTAATGAGCAGTTCTTC
CDR3: CASSPAGVSNEQFF

V: TRBV29-1
J: TRBJ2-7
length: 14
D: -
size: few
DNA: TGCAGCGTTGGTACCCGGGACATCCCCTACGAGCAGTACTTC
CDR3: CSVGTRDIPYEQYF

V: TRBV4-1
J: TRBJ2-3
length: 15
D: -
size: -
DNA: TGCGCCAGCAGCCAAGTTATGGGGGGCTCAGATACGCAGTATTTT
CDR3: CASSQVMGGSDTQYF

V: TRBV29-1
J: TRBJ2-1
length: 13
D: -
size: -
DNA: TGCAGCGTTCGAGCGTCGGGCAGCAATGAGCAGTTCTTC
CDR3: CSVRASGSNEQFF